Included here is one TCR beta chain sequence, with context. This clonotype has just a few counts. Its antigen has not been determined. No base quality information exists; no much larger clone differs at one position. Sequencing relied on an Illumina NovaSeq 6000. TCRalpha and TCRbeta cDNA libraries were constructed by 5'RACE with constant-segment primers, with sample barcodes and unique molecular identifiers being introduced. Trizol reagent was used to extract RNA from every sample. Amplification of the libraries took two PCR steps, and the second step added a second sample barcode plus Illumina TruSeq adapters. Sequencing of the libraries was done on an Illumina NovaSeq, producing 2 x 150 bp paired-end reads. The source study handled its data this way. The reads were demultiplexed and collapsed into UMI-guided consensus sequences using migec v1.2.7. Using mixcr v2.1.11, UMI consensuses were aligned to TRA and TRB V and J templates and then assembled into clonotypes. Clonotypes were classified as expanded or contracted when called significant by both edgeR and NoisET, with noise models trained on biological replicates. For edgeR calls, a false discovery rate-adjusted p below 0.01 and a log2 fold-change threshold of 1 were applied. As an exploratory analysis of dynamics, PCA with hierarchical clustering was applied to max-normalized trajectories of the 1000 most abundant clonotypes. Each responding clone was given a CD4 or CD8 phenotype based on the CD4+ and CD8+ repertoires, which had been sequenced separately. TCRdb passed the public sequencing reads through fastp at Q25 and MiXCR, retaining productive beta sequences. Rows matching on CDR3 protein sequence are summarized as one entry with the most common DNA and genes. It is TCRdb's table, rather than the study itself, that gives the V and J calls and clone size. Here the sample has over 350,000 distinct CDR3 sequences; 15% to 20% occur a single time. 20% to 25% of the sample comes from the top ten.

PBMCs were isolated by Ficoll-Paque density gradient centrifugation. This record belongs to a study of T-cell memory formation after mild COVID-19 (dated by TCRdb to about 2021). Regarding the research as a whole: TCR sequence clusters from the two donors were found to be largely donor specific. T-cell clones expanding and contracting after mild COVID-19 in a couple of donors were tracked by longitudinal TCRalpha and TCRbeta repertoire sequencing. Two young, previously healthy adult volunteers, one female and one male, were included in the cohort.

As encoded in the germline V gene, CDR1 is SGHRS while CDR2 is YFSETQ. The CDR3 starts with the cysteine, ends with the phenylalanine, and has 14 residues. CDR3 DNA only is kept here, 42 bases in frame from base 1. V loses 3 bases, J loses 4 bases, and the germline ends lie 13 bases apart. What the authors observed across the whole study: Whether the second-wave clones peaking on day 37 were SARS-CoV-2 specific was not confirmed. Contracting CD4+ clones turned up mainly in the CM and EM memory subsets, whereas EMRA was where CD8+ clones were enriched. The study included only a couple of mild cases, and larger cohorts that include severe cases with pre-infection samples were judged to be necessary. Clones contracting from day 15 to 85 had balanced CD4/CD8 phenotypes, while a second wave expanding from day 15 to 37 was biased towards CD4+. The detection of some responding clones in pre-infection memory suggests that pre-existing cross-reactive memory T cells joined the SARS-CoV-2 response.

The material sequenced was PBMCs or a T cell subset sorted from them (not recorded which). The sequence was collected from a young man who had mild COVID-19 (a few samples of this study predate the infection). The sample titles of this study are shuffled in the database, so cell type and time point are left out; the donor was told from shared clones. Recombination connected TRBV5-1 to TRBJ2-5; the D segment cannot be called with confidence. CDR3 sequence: CASSSLGFRETQYF. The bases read TGCGCCAGCAGCTCGCTAGGATTTAGAGAGACCCAGTACTTC.